The entry below describes one T cell receptor (beta chain). As yet, its antigen is unknown. Beta-chain TCR CDR3 regions were amplified from RNA transcripts. RT-PCR in the first round used HTBI primers; a second-round multiplex PCR followed. From the multiplex PCR reads, TCRdb called clonotypes with MiXCR, one entry per CDR3 protein. The data contain over a million distinct CDR3 sequences, 36% of them singletons. The data derive from a study of Graves' ophthalmopathy and Graves' hyperthyroidism. About the study: A follow-up of 18 months without ophthalmopathy meant that hyperthyroidism was stable.

General study results and limits: A classifier, a 13-signature model, separated ophthalmopathy from stable hyperthyroidism with 87.88% sensitivity and approximately 80% specificity.

People with hyperthyroidism were aged 18 to 65 and newly diagnosed, under 2 months' duration. Germline CDR1 and CDR2: SGHAT and FQNNGV. This CDR3 region has 14 residues. V was pared by 6 bases and J by 11 bases, with 21 bases between. Sequences were obtained from peripheral blood or thyroid tissue (not recorded which). This sequence joins TRBV11-2 and TRBJ2-3; perhaps TRBD1 as D (5 bases). The sequence was collected from an adult man with Graves' hyperthyroidism. As DNA, the CDR3 is TGTGCCAGCAGATGGTATGGTCGACAAGGGGAGCAGTATTTT. Protein sequence: CASRWYGRQGEQYF.